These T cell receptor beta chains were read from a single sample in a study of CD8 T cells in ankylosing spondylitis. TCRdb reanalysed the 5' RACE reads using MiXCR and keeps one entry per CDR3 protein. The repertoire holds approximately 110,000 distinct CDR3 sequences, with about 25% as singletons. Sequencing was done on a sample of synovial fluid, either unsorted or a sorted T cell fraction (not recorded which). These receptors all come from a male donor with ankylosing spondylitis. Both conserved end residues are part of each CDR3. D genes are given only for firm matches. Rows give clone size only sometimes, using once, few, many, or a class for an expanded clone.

CSSKRGNIQYF | TGCAGCTCTAAAAGGGGAAACATTCAGTACTTC | TRBJ2-4 | NA | few | TRBV29-1
CASSRQGYGYTF | TGTGCCAGTAGTAGACAGGGTTATGGCTACACCTTC | TRBJ1-2 | TRBD1 | many | TRBV19
CASSKGDRVTKNIQYF | TGTGCCAGCAGTAAGGGGGACAGGGTGACCAAAAACATTCAGTACTTC | TRBJ2-4 | TRBD1 | few | TRBV12-3/TRBV12-4
CASSLDLAAYNEQFF | TGCGCCAGCAGCTTGGATCTAGCAGCCTACAATGAGCAGTTCTTC | TRBJ2-1 | NA | few | TRBV5-1
CASSLWTNYEQYF | TGCGCCAGCAGCTTGTGGACGAACTACGAGCAGTACTTC | TRBJ2-7 | NA | NA | TRBV5-1
CASSSGTSYEQYF | TGTGCCAGCAGCTCCGGGACCTCCTACGAGCAGTACTTC | TRBJ2-7 | NA | NA | TRBV9
CSASTSGRIRNEQFF | TGCAGTGCTAGTACTAGCGGGAGAATACGCAATGAGCAGTTCTTC | TRBJ2-1 | TRBD2 | NA | TRBV20-1
CASSLLGSAWTDTQYF | TGTGCCAGCAGCCTTTTAGGCTCCGCCTGGACAGATACGCAGTATTTT | TRBJ2-3 | NA | NA | TRBV7-2
CASSSEEEQFF | TGTGCCAGCTCCTCTGAAGAGGAGCAGTTCTTC | TRBJ2-1 | NA | few | TRBV18
CASSISGRAFLQFF | TGTGCCAGCAGCATTAGCGGGAGGGCCTTCCTGCAGTTCTTC | TRBJ2-1 | TRBD2 | few | TRBV11-3
CASSFGARETQYF | TGTGCCAGCAGTTTTGGAGCGAGGGAGACCCAGTACTTC | TRBJ2-5 | NA | NA | TRBV12-3/TRBV12-4
CASSAGSYHTDTQYF | TGTGCCAGCAGCGCTGGGAGCTACCACACAGATACGCAGTATTTT | TRBJ2-3 | NA | NA | TRBV5-4
CATSDTDNTYNEQFF | TGTGCCACCAGTGATACCGACAACACCTACAATGAGCAGTTCTTC | TRBJ2-1 | NA | many | TRBV24-1
CSATGRVPVVQFF | TGCAGTGCAACTGGACGGGTTCCCGTAGTACAGTTCTTC | TRBJ2-1 | NA | NA | TRBV20-1